This TCR beta chain is from a study of CD8 T cells in Susac syndrome. General study points: Acknowledgment was made by the study that its TCR sequencing and HLA analysis involved a relatively small number of individuals.

Worth noting for this clonotype: What it recognizes is unknown.

The V and J ends lost 4 bases and 2 bases, in that order; junction bases with no gene match: 9. The CDR3 is 16 residues long. Germline V gene data show CDR1 as DFQATT and CDR2 as SNEGSKA (reference sequence). Random hexamers were used to reverse transcribe the RNA input (about 0.5 to 1 ug). TCRdb itself ran the immunoSEQ multiplex PCR reads through MiXCR, one entry per CDR3 protein. The table lists approximately 210,000 distinct CDR3 sequences, 94% of them singletons. TEMRA cells were enriched by FACS, while CD8+ and CD4+ T cells were obtained through a negative isolation that was performed magnetically.

The material sequenced was CD4+ T cells from PBMCs. This receptor was identified in a human donor with Susac syndrome. This chain links TRBV20-1 with TRBJ2-1; 9 positions match TRBD1. Written as DNA, the CDR3 is TGCAGTGCTACCGATTACAGGGGGCGACCCTACAATGAGCAGTTCTTC. As protein: CSATDYRGRPYNEQFF.